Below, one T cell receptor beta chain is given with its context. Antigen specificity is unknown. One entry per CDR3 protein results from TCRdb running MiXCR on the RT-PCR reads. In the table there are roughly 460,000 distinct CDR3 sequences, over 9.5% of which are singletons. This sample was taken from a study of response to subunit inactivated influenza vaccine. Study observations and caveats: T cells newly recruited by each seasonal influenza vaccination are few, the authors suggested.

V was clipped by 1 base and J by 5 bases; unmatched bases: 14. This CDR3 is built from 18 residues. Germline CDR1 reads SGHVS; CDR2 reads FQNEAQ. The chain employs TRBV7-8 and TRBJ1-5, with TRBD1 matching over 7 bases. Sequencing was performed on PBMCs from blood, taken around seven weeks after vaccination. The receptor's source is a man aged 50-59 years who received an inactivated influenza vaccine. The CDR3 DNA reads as TGTGCCAGCAGCTTAGACACAGGGGTGTGGTTGGTGGATCAGCCCCAGCATTTT. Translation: CASSLDTGVWLVDQPQHF. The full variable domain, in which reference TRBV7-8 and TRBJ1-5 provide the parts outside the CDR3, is GAGVSQSPRYKVAKRGQDVALRCDPISGHVSLFWYQQALGQGPEFLTYFQNEAQLDKSGLPSDRFFAERPEGSVSTLKIQRTQQEDSAVYLCASSLDTGVWLVDQPQHFGDGTRLSIL.